This T cell receptor (beta chain) was identified in a study of blood T cell repertoires in COVID-19. About the study: Researchers got acute and convalescent COVID-19 samples from the United States, Italy and Spain. From T cells, B-cell-depleted T cells, or PBMCs came the material, which was cDNA or gDNA.

This clone was counted a few times. Germline V CDR1 and CDR2: MNHEY, SVGAGI. The CDR3 length is 13 residues. V dropped 9 bases and J dropped 7 bases, with 18 bases sitting between them. Authors' analysis steps: Reference gene primer amplification gave estimated nucleated cell counts. TCRdb's table, derived via immunoSEQ multiplex PCR, lists solely in-frame clones and lacks some. V and J calls and clone size are copied from that table; D and trimming were computed from the DNA. This table has 200,000 or so clones, 85% to 90% appearing once. The TCR was taken from a woman in her forties or fifties with acute or convalescent COVID-19. The chain combines TRBV6-5 with TRBJ1-1; D gene uncertain. Sequenced material: peripheral blood. CDR3 sequence: CASKQTPLREAFF. The CDR3 DNA is TGTGCCAGTAAACAGACCCCTCTTCGTGAAGCTTTCTTT.